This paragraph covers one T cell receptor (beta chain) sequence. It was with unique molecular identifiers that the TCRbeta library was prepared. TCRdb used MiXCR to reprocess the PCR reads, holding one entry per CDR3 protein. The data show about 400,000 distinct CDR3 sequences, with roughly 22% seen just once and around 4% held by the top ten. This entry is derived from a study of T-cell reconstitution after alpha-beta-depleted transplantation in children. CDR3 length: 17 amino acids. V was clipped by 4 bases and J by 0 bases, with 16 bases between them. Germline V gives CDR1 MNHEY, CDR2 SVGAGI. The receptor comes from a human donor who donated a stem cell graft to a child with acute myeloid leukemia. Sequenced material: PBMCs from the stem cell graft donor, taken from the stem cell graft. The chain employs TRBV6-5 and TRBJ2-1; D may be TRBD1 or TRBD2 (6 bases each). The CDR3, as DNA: TGTGCCAGCAGTTGGGAAACGGGGGCCCGCTCCTACAATGAGCAGTTCTTC. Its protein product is CASSWETGARSYNEQFF.